This TCR beta chain was retrieved from a study of blood T cell repertoires in COVID-19. About the research overall: Sources were T cells, B-cell-depleted T cells, or PBMCs; the material itself was cDNA or gDNA.

Per the original methods: Amplification of reference gene primers provided the estimated nucleated cell counts. Assay used: immunoSEQ multiplex PCR; TCRdb lists only in-frame clones, some missing. V and J calls and clone size are those listed in that table; D and trimming were worked out from the DNA. The data contain more than 95,000 clones, approximately 81% of them seen just once; the ten biggest clones take up approximately 40%. This clonotype originated in an elderly man with acute or convalescent COVID-19. Specimen: peripheral blood.

The CDR3 DNA sequence: TGTGCCAGCAGCTGGGAGCGGGGCGGGGGCTACGAGCAGTACTTC. Translated: CASSWERGGGYEQYF. The rearrangement joins TRBV7-2 to TRBJ2-7; 7 positions match TRBD2. V was clipped by 4 bases and J by 3 bases; unmatched bases: 9. The CDR3 extends over 15 amino acids. CDR1 and CDR2 from the germline V gene are SGHTA and FQGNSA.